Listed below are T cell receptor beta chains from one sample, sequenced in a study of cytomegalovirus exposure and HLA in healthy donors. Generated by immunoSEQ multiplex PCR, the TCRdb table keeps only in-frame clones and is missing some. The sample gives 150,000 to 200,000 clones, approximately 84% of which show up once; 1.3% to 1.5% is in the top ten. Sequenced sample: PBMCs. The receptor set was obtained from a girl between 10 and 17 years old in good health and CMV-seropositive. Each CDR3 is given with its conserved first and last residue. The D gene is left open where the match is weak. Clone size is given for some rows only: seen once, a few or many times, or a class if the clone is expanded.

j_gene	v_gene	d_gene	abundance	CDR3nt	CDR3aa
TRBJ2-1	TRBV7-6	TRBD2	-	TGTGCCAGCAGCTTAGAAGCGGGGCTCGGGAATGAGCAGTTCTTC	CASSLEAGLGNEQFF
TRBJ2-5	TRBV7-9	TRBD2	-	TGTGCCAGCACCCCGGGAGGGGGGCTTGGGACCCAGTACTTC	CASTPGGGLGTQYF
TRBJ2-7	TRBV30	-	-	TGTGCCTGGAATGGGGGCACCTACGAGCAGTACTTC	CAWNGGTYEQYF
TRBJ1-1	TRBV18	-	-	TGTGCCAGCTCACCTCGGGGTGGCACTGAAGCTTTCTTT	CASSPRGGTEAFF
TRBJ1-2	TRBV5-6	-	once	TGTGCCAGCAGCTTGTGGGGGCTGGGAGGCTACACCTTC	CASSLWGLGGYTF
TRBJ2-2	TRBV27	-	-	TGTGCCAGCAGTTGGGTCGGCGGCGGGGAGCTGTTTTTT	CASSWVGGGELFF
TRBJ1-3	TRBV5-1	-	-	TGCGCCAGCAGCTCGCGTGCAGGGTATGGAAACACCATATATTTT	CASSSRAGYGNTIYF
TRBJ2-7	TRBV5-1	-	-	TGCGCCAGCAGCTTGGGGGAACAGGTTACCTACGAGCAGTACTTC	CASSLGEQVTYEQYF
TRBJ2-7	TRBV29-1	-	-	TGCAGCGTTGAAGACAGGGGCGAGCAGTACTTC	CSVEDRGEQYF
TRBJ1-5	TRBV30	-	-	TGTGCCTGGATGTTACCAGGGAAGGGCAATCAGCCCCAGCATTTT	CAWMLPGKGNQPQHF
TRBJ2-7	TRBV11-2	-	-	TGTGCCAGCAGCTTGACGAACTACGAGCAGTACTTC	CASSLTNYEQYF
TRBJ1-5	TRBV7-2	-	-	TGTGCCAGCAGCTTTTCTGGCAGCGCTCTAAATCAGCCCCAGCATTTT	CASSFSGSALNQPQHF
TRBJ2-7	TRBV7-9	-	-	TGTGCCAGCAGCTTAGGGGCGTGGGGAGGAGTCGAGCAGTACTTC	CASSLGAWGGVEQYF
TRBJ2-2	TRBV19	-	once	TGTGCCAGTAGTATGACAGGGAGGAGGACCGGGGAGCTGTTTTTT	CASSMTGRRTGELFF
TRBJ2-6	TRBV5-4	-	once	TGTGCCAGCAGCCCCCGACGGGGTCTAGGGGCCAACGTCCTGACTTTC	CASSPRRGLGANVLTF